This record looks at one T cell receptor (beta chain) sequence and its context. The antigen is unknown. The data originate from a study of tumor and adjacent non-tumor tissue in lung cancer. Looking at the study overall: Stage I to III disease affected some 11 men and 4 or 5 women aged about 31 to 85. Regarding the study as a whole: In normal lung, the top 100 clones were significantly more dominant than in tumor.

CDR1 and CDR2 from the germline V gene are DFQATT and SNEGSKA (reference sequence). CDR3 length: 15 amino acids. The library came from three nested PCR rounds adapted from ARM-PCR protocols. Each CDR3 protein is one row after TCRdb ran MiXCR on the multiplex PCR reads. The data contain tens of thousands of distinct CDR3 sequences, around 85% of them seen just once; the ten biggest clones take up approximately 12%. RNA was extracted from bulk tissue without any cell sorting. Between August and November 2014, newly diagnosed, chemotherapy-naive lung cancer patients underwent thoracic surgery in China. The material sequenced was lung tumor tissue. This clonotype originated in a woman between 45 and 60 years old with non-small cell lung cancer. The chain has TRBV20-1 and TRBJ2-1, with a weak D call TRBD2 (5 bases). The end of the DNA is better explained by TRBJ2-7, so the J call may be wrong. CDR3 DNA: TGCAGTGCTAGTAGTAGCGTAGGGAATGGCTACGAGCAGTACTTC. This translates into CSASSSVGNGYEQYF.